The clone carrying this TCR beta chain was found many times. Its target is unknown. This sample is drawn from a study of regulatory T cells in long-lasting Graves disease. Arm-PCR of CDR3 regions and iRepertoire HTBI primers were used to build TCR beta libraries. The authors' processing: The samples included under 75 TRBV and 14 TRBJ segments. TCRdb re-derived calls from the multiplex PCR reads in MiXCR, one entry per CDR3 protein. In this record, the V and J calls reflect TCRdb's handling and not the investigators' own analysis. The sample lists 300,000 to 400,000 distinct CDR3 sequences; 18% were seen once. Time point reported: newly diagnosed GD, antithyroid drugs for less than 3 months. With RNA extracted from PBMCs as input, the TCR library was made. The CDR3 length is 14 residues. CDR1 is SGHDN, CDR2 FVKESK, per germline. Trimming took 4 bases from V and 3 from J; bases not matched to a gene: 5.

The study, taken as a whole, reports: Patients with persistent disease shared over 2,500 public clonotypes, outpacing the roughly 970 shared by new patients.

The TCR sequence derives from a female donor with Graves disease. Sequencing used peripheral blood mononuclear cells (PBMCs), obtained at new diagnosis, from a patient treated with antithyroid drugs. This chain uses TRBV14 with TRBJ1-1, with 7 bases matching TRBD1. CDR3 DNA: TGTGCCAGCAGCCGGGGACAGCCATACACTGAAGCTTTCTTT. This gives the protein CASSRGQPYTEAFF.